This is a list of T cell receptor beta chains from one sample in a study of control samples from healthy donors and cancer patients. TCRdb's copy holds only in-frame clones and misses some; the assay was immunoSEQ multiplex PCR. The repertoire holds about 110,000 clones, less than 95% seen once, with roughly 4.4% in the top ten. The sequencing input was blood. The receptors derive from a human donor in good health. The donor label of this sample is uncertain. The CDR3 runs from the conserved cysteine through the conserved F or W. A D gene is named only where the DNA matches it firmly. Clone size is stated in some rows and not others, as once, few, many or a class when expanded.

>NA|TRBV19|TRBJ2-7|NA
CASSIAVGAYEQYF
TGTGCCAGTAGTATAGCGGTTGGGGCATACGAGCAGTACTTC
>NA|TRBV29-1|TRBJ2-3|NA
CSVEASTDTQYF
TGCAGCGTTGAAGCAAGCACAGATACGCAGTATTTT
>NA|TRBV6-5|TRBJ2-1|NA
CASSYGLSRSYNEQFF
TGTGCCAGCAGTTACGGGCTATCCCGCTCCTACAATGAGCAGTTCTTC
>NA|TRBV30|TRBJ1-4|NA
CAWGRARPTNEKLFF
TGTGCCTGGGGGCGCGCGAGACCAACTAATGAAAAACTGTTTTTT
>NA|TRBV10-1|TRBJ1-4|NA
CASKKGSARNEKLFF
TGCGCCAGCAAGAAGGGCTCGGCTAGGAATGAAAAACTGTTTTTT
>once|TRBV18|TRBJ2-1|TRBD1
CASSPGQGNNEQFF
TGTGCCAGCTCACCAGGACAGGGGAACAATGAGCAGTTCTTC
>once|TRBV6-4|TRBJ1-2|NA
CASRPTGYGYTF
TGTGCCAGCAGGCCTACAGGGTATGGCTACACCTTC
>NA|TRBV7-8|TRBJ1-1|NA
CASSLAARGNTEAFF
TGTGCCAGCAGCTTAGCAGCCAGGGGAAACACTGAAGCTTTCTTT
>NA|TRBV19|TRBJ1-5|TRBD1
CASSTLTGQGGEQPQHF
TGTGCCAGTAGTACCCTAACGGGACAGGGAGGGGAACAGCCCCAGCATTTT
>NA|TRBV7-6|TRBJ2-2|NA
CASSLITGPTPGELFF
TGTGCCAGCAGCTTAATAACCGGCCCCACGCCCGGGGAGCTGTTTTTT
>NA|TRBV3-1/TRBV3-2|TRBJ2-5|NA
CASSQTQFEGGQETQYF
TGTGCCAGCAGCCAAACCCAATTCGAGGGGGGGCAAGAGACCCAGTACTTC
>once|TRBV6-2/TRBV6-3|TRBJ1-5|NA
CASRPDRNKAQPQHF
TGTGCCAGCAGACCTGACAGAAACAAGGCCCAGCCCCAGCATTTT
>NA|TRBV30|TRBJ1-4|NA
CAWSVSLAGNEKLFF
TGTGCCTGGAGTGTATCACTCGCGGGTAATGAAAAACTGTTTTTT
>NA|TRBV10-2|TRBJ1-3|NA
CASSEPGNTIYF
TGCGCCAGCAGTGAACCCGGAAACACCATATATTTT
>few|TRBV2|TRBJ2-2|NA
CASGRDHPSNTGELFF
TGTGCCAGCGGCCGGGACCACCCCTCGAACACCGGGGAGCTGTTTTTT
>NA|TRBV7-9|TRBJ2-1|NA
CASSLAWPDNEQFF
TGTGCCAGCAGCTTGGCTTGGCCCGACAATGAGCAGTTCTTC
>NA|TRBV3-1/TRBV3-2|TRBJ2-1|TRBD2
CASSQDRGRVVTFF
TGTGCCAGCAGCCAAGATCGTGGGAGGGTTGTAACGTTCTTC
>NA|TRBV18|TRBJ1-2|NA
CASSPPGWGYGYTF
TGTGCCAGCTCACCACCGGGCTGGGGCTATGGCTACACCTTC
>once|TRBV12-5|TRBJ1-4|NA
CASGQTATNEKLFF
TGTGCTAGTGGCCAGACAGCAACTAATGAAAAACTGTTTTTT
>NA|TRBV6-1|TRBJ1-5|NA
CASSVGYGYSNQPQHF
TGTGCCAGCAGTGTAGGATACGGGTATAGCAATCAGCCCCAGCATTTT
>once|TRBV7-8|TRBJ1-5|TRBD1
CASSRGIRGSNQPQHF
TGTGCCAGCAGCCGGGGTATCAGGGGGAGCAATCAGCCCCAGCATTTT
>NA|TRBV29-1|TRBJ1-1|NA
CSALGGYTEAFF
TGCAGCGCATTGGGGGGATACACTGAAGCTTTCTTT
>many|TRBV19|TRBJ1-1|TRBD1
CASSRKTGPNTEAFF
TGTGCCAGTAGTAGAAAGACAGGGCCGAACACTGAAGCTTTCTTT
>NA|TRBV14|TRBJ2-5|NA
CASSQQMIQETQYF
TGTGCCAGCAGCCAACAGATGATCCAAGAGACCCAGTACTTC
>NA|TRBV10-1|TRBJ1-3|NA
CASSEVSTGNTIYF
TGCGCCAGCAGTGAAGTATCAACTGGAAACACCATATATTTT
>NA|TRBV4-2|TRBJ1-1|NA
CASSQMGLTEAFF
TGTGCCAGCAGCCAGATGGGGCTCACTGAAGCTTTCTTT
>NA|TRBV6-4|TRBJ1-5|TRBD1
CASTGQGAFGLNQPQHF
TGTGCCAGCACAGGACAGGGGGCGTTCGGGTTAAATCAGCCCCAGCATTTT
>NA|TRBV28|TRBJ1-5|NA
CASSQNQPQHF
TGTGCCAGCAGTCAAAATCAGCCCCAGCATTTT
>once|TRBV5-1|TRBJ1-1|NA
CASSLGGYAFF
TGCGCCAGCAGCTTGGGAGGGTATGCTTTCTTT
>NA|TRBV6-5|TRBJ2-5|NA
CASRDSNWGLETQYF
TGTGCCAGCAGGGATAGCAACTGGGGGTTGGAGACCCAGTACTTC
>NA|TRBV4-3|TRBJ2-2|TRBD2
CASSQDAGVGTGELFF
TGCGCCAGCAGCCAAGATGCGGGGGTTGGGACCGGGGAGCTGTTTTTT
>NA|TRBV15|TRBJ2-1|TRBD1
CATSLRPGQGKNEQFF
TGTGCCACCAGCCTACGCCCAGGACAGGGGAAGAATGAGCAGTTCTTC
>NA|TRBV13|TRBJ2-3|NA
CASSFEGRGGADTQYF
TGTGCCAGCAGCTTTGAGGGGCGCGGCGGGGCAGATACGCAGTATTTT
>NA|TRBV5-1|TRBJ1-4|NA
CASSLALVGEKLFF
TGCGCCAGCAGCTTGGCCCTAGTAGGGGAAAAACTGTTTTTT
>NA|TRBV2|TRBJ1-2|TRBD1
CASTSQGGNYGYTF
TGTGCCAGCACCTCACAGGGGGGAAACTATGGCTACACCTTC
>NA|TRBV30|TRBJ1-1|NA
CAWSVGYSVEAFF
TGTGCCTGGAGTGTAGGCTACTCGGTTGAAGCTTTCTTT
>once|TRBV5-1|TRBJ2-7|NA
CASSLLSYEQYF
TGCGCCAGCAGCCTGCTAAGCTACGAGCAGTACTTC
>NA|TRBV2|TRBJ2-5|TRBD1
CASSPDRDRGQETQYF
TGTGCCAGCAGCCCGGATAGAGACAGGGGGCAAGAGACCCAGTACTTC
>NA|TRBV27|TRBJ1-5|TRBD1
CASSQNSGQNNQPQHF
TGTGCCAGCAGCCAGAACTCGGGACAGAATAATCAGCCCCAGCATTTT
>NA|TRBV27|TRBJ2-2|TRBD2
CASQREGSYGELFF
TGTGCCAGCCAGAGGGAGGGATCTTACGGGGAGCTGTTTTTT
>NA|TRBV5-1|TRBJ1-1|TRBD1
CASSDTGGDTEAFF
TGCGCCAGCAGCGACACAGGGGGTGACACTGAAGCTTTCTTT
>NA|TRBV7-2|TRBJ2-7|NA
CASSMSSSYYEQYF
TGTGCCAGCAGTATGAGTAGTTCGTACTACGAGCAGTACTTC
>NA|TRBV18|TRBJ2-3|NA
CASSPQSGFTDTQYF
TGTGCCAGCTCACCACAGTCAGGGTTCACAGATACGCAGTATTTT
>NA|TRBV2|TRBJ2-7|NA
CASRPTGSSYEQYF
TGTGCCAGCAGACCGACAGGATCCTCCTACGAGCAGTACTTC